Below are 15 T cell receptor beta chains sequenced from a single sample in a study of Graves' ophthalmopathy and Graves' hyperthyroidism. RNA transcripts were the template, and TCR beta CDR3 regions were amplified from them. RT-PCR in the first round used HTBI primers; a second-round multiplex PCR followed. TCRdb recomputed calls from the multiplex PCR reads with MiXCR, one row per CDR3 protein. The table lists about 740,000 distinct CDR3 sequences, roughly two fifths of them singletons. The sample consisted of peripheral blood. Receptors were obtained from an adult man with Graves' ophthalmopathy.

This clonotype was detected many times. The CDR3: CAIRDPGLAGTSYEQYF. CDR3 nucleotides: TGTGCCATCCGAGACCCCGGACTAGCGGGGACATCCTACGAGCAGTACTTC. This chain uses TRBV10-3 with TRBJ2-7; the match to TRBD2 covers 12 bases. The CDR3 is made up of 17 amino acids. With 8 bases clipped from V and 1 base from J, the junction kept 12 bases outside the gene matches. The germline CDR1 and CDR2 sequences are ENHRY and SYGVKD.

The gene calls are TRBV7-2 and TRBJ2-7, with D uncertain. Trimming removed 5 bases from V and 3 bases from J, with 11 bases in between. Per germline, CDR1 SGHTA and CDR2 FQGNSA. The CDR3 is 13 amino acids. CDR3 amino acids: CASSPDAYYEQYF. The CDR3 DNA reads as TGTGCCAGCAGCCCCGACGCCTACTACGAGCAGTACTTC.

The chain recombines TRBV11-1 with TRBJ1-5; D gene unclear. The CDR3 runs to 12 residues. V shed 8 bases and J shed 4 bases, with 9 bases lying between them. Germline V gene lookup returns CDR1 SGHAT and CDR2 FQDESV (reference sequence). Written as DNA, the CDR3 is TGTGCCAGCGGACTGGAAAATCAGCCCCAGCATTTT. The encoded protein is CASGLENQPQHF.

The table lists this clonotype with a count of one. V usage is TRBV29-1 and J usage is TRBJ1-5; 7 nucleotides agree with TRBD1. The CDR3 loop spans 12 amino acids. Germline V gene sequence: CDR1 SQVTM, CDR2 ANQGSEA. Germline trimming cut 6 bases from V and 5 bases from J; bases unmatched to any gene: 4. CDR3 loop: CSVGQEYQPQHF. The CDR3 DNA reads as TGCAGCGTCGGACAGGAGTATCAGCCCCAGCATTTT.

CDR3 sequence (DNA): TGTGCCAGCAGCCAAGCATGGGGCACCGGGGAGCTGTTTTTT. Encoded protein: CASSQAWGTGELFF. The J gene is TRBJ2-2, the V gene TRBV25-1, with unresolved D. V lost 6 bases and J lost 4, with 12 bases in between. CDR3 length equals 14 residues. From germline, CDR1 is MGHDK and CDR2 SYGVNS.

Note on this clonotype: Because it lacks the conserved phenylalanine or tryptophan at the end, this CDR3 is likely a read error. The DNA is left out, because the CDR3 cannot be placed on it with certainty; the CDR3 is given as TCRdb lists it. This chain uses TRBV4-2 with TRBJ2-2; the table's D call TRBD2 went unverified against the DNA. The CDR3 contains 16 residues when both ends are counted. Germline CDR1 and CDR2: LGHNA and YNFKEQ. CDR3 amino acids: CASSQQLAANTGELLA.

The gene calls are TRBV7-9 and TRBJ1-1, with D unclear. Germline values: CDR1 SEHNR, CDR2 FQNEAQ (reference sequence). Deletions cut 5 bases from V and 7 bases from J, with 8 bases between. The CDR3 is 11 amino acids. CDR3 sequence: CASSRIGEAFF. The DNA of the CDR3 is TGTGCCAGCAGCAGGATAGGTGAAGCTTTCTTT.

This clonotype was seen more than once but under ten times. This sequence joins TRBV7-6 and TRBJ2-2, with 7 bases matching TRBD1. The CDR3 totals 16 residues. The germline V gene encodes CDR1 SGHVS and CDR2 FNYEAQ. Trimming took 7 bases from V and 9 from J; bases not matched to a gene: 17. Written as DNA, the CDR3 is TGTGCCAGCACCACCGAAGAGGGGGCGCCCATTAGGGAGCTGTTTTTT. Encoded protein: CASTTEEGAPIRELFF.

There are many counts of this clonotype. The V gene is TRBV2, the J gene TRBJ2-5, with TRBD2 identical over 8 bases. Germline CDR1 and CDR2: SNHLY and FYNNEI. V shed 3 bases and J 2 bases; nucleotides not matched to a gene: 5. This CDR3 has 15 amino acids. This CDR3 reads CASSEGGGPQETQYF. The CDR3 DNA reads as TGTGCCAGCAGTGAGGGCGGGGGGCCTCAAGAGACCCAGTACTTC.

The V gene is TRBV5-4, the J gene TRBJ1-2; D is perhaps TRBD1 (5 bases). There are 15 residues in the CDR3. V gave up 3 bases and J gave up 5 bases, with 17 bases separating them. Germline CDR1 reads SGHNT; CDR2 reads YYREEE (reference sequence). The CDR3 region is CASSSRAGDWYGYTF. The CDR3 nucleotides are TGTGCCAGCAGCTCGCGGGCGGGGGATTGGTATGGCTACACCTTC.

This clonotype showed up just a few times. The J gene is TRBJ1-3, the V gene TRBV7-9, with 9 bases that match TRBD1. With V trimmed by 8 bases and J by 0 bases, 5 bases remained unmatched. Germline V gene sequence: CDR1 SEHNR, CDR2 FQNEAQ (reference sequence). The CDR3 is made up of 15 amino acids. CDR3 DNA: TGTGCCAGCCGGGGACAGGGAAGCTCTGGAAACACCATATATTTT. It translates to CASRGQGSSGNTIYF.

This clonotype was found a few times. This chain links TRBV11-2 with TRBJ1-3; D unclear. CDR3 length equals 15 residues. Per the germline V gene, CDR1 is SGHAT and CDR2 is FQNNGV. Trimming removed 2 bases from V and 2 bases from J, with 10 bases in between. CDR3 nucleotide sequence: TGTGCCAGCAGCTTACGGATCTTGGCTGGAAACACCATATATTTT. Protein: CASSLRILAGNTIYF.

The chain has TRBV10-3 and TRBJ2-5; 7 positions match TRBD1. The CDR3 has 13 residues. The germline V gene has CDR1 ENHRY and CDR2 SYGVKD. Unmatched junction bases numbered 6, after V lost 6 bases and J lost 5 bases. The CDR3 sequence is CAISVRRGETQYF. The DNA of the CDR3 is TGTGCCATCAGCGTCCGCAGGGGGGAGACCCAGTACTTC.

The chain combines TRBV25-1 with TRBJ1-6; D is uncertain. The CDR3 loop spans 15 amino acids. V dropped 5 bases and J dropped 9 bases, with 17 bases sitting between them. From germline, CDR1 is MGHDK and CDR2 SYGVNS. The CDR3 region is CASSPRTLGGSPLHF. In DNA, the CDR3 is TGTGCCAGCAGTCCACGGACCCTGGGTGGTTCACCCCTCCACTTT.

This clonotype was found a few times. This rearrangement joins TRBV6-5 to TRBJ2-7; possibly TRBD1 for D (5 bases). V was shortened by 8 bases and J by 6 bases, with 11 bases between the two germline ends. The CDR3 runs 11 residues. CDR1 MNHEY and CDR2 SVGAGI come from the germline V gene. The CDR3 DNA reads as TGTGCCAGCGCCAGGGCTGGCGAGCAGTACTTC. Its protein is CASARAGEQYF.